A selection of T cell receptor beta chains follows, all from one sample in a study of response to subunit inactivated influenza vaccine. TCRdb re-analysed the RT-PCR reads in MiXCR, keeping a single row per CDR3 protein. The sample holds more than 450,000 distinct CDR3 sequences, approximately 7.7% seen once. This material consisted of PBMCs from blood, taken around 25 months after vaccination. The receptor set was obtained from a man aged 50 to 69 who received an inactivated influenza vaccine. Each CDR3 is given with its conserved first and last residue. The D gene is left open where the match is weak. Some rows mark clone size as missing; the rest say once, few, many or name a class of expanded clone.

>TRBV20-1|TRBD2|NA|TRBJ2-3
TGCAGTGCTGTAGCGGGACCTAGCACAGATACGCAGTATTTT
CSAVAGPSTDTQYF
>TRBV4-1|NA|NA|TRBJ2-7
TGCGCCAGCAGCCAAGAGGCAGGACAGTACGAGCAGTACTTC
CASSQEAGQYEQYF
>TRBV7-8|NA|NA|TRBJ2-3
TGTGCCAGCAGCTATGACCACCTCGGGGATACGCAGTATTTT
CASSYDHLGDTQYF
>TRBV27|NA|many|TRBJ2-2
TGTGCCAGCAGTTTAATGGCAGGGGCGGCCGGGGAGCTGTTTTTT
CASSLMAGAAGELFF
>TRBV10-3|NA|many|TRBJ1-3
TGTGCCATCAGTGAGGACAGTCTTTCTGGAAACACCATATATTTT
CAISEDSLSGNTIYF
>TRBV6-2/TRBV6-3|TRBD1|NA|TRBJ2-1
TGTGCCAGCAGTTACGTGACAGGGAGAGATGAGCAGTTCTTC
CASSYVTGRDEQFF
>TRBV10-3|TRBD2|few|TRBJ2-3
TGTGCCATCAGTATGACTAGCGGGAGTGCAGATACGCAGTATTTT
CAISMTSGSADTQYF
>TRBV21-1|NA|few|TRBJ1-5
TGTGCCAGCAGCCCTGGGGTGGGCGGTAGCAATCAGCCCCAGCATTTT
CASSPGVGGSNQPQHF
>TRBV7-2|NA|few|TRBJ2-7
TGTGCCAGCAGCTCCAGATCCGGGACATACTACGAGCAGTACTTC
CASSSRSGTYYEQYF
>TRBV20-1|TRBD1|NA|TRBJ1-4
TGCAGTGCTATGACTCGGGGGACAGGGGGTGAAAAACTGTTTTTT
CSAMTRGTGGEKLFF
>TRBV6-2/TRBV6-3|NA|NA|TRBJ2-4
TGTGCCAGCGGTGATCAGGCTCTAGCCAAAAACATTCAGTACTTC
CASGDQALAKNIQYF
>TRBV5-6|NA|NA|TRBJ1-1
TGTGCCAGCAGCCCACCGATTGGGCCTAACACTGAAGCTTTCTTT
CASSPPIGPNTEAFF
>TRBV7-9|TRBD1|NA|TRBJ1-1
TGTGCCAGCAGCTTAGCGGGACAGGGAACGACTGAAGCTTTCTTT
CASSLAGQGTTEAFF
>TRBV20-1|NA|many|TRBJ2-7
TGCAGTGCTACGATCGCGCAAGGAGGGAACGAGCAGTACTTC
CSATIAQGGNEQYF
>TRBV6-6|NA|NA|TRBJ1-1
TGTGCCAGCAGTACCTCGGGGTATGAAGCTTTCTTT
CASSTSGYEAFF
>TRBV29-1|NA|many|TRBJ2-7
TGCAGCGTTGAAGGACGCGGAAAAGGCTACGAGCAGTACTTC
CSVEGRGKGYEQYF
>TRBV11-1|TRBD1|NA|TRBJ2-2
TGTGCCAGCAGCTTAGCCCCGACAGGGGGGAGCACCGGGGAGCTGTTTTTT
CASSLAPTGGSTGELFF
>TRBV4-2|TRBD2|few|TRBJ2-7
TGTGCCAGCAGCCAAGAGTTGGGGGGGGTCTACGAGCAGTACTTC
CASSQELGGVYEQYF
>TRBV20-1|NA|NA|TRBJ2-7
TGCAGTGCTAGAGATCCCCTTCGCAGTGCCTACGAGCAGTACTTC
CSARDPLRSAYEQYF
>TRBV7-9|TRBD1|many|TRBJ2-7
TGTGCCAGCAGCCCCGGGACAGGGTTCGACGAGCAGTACTTC
CASSPGTGFDEQYF
>TRBV5-1|NA|NA|TRBJ2-7
TGCGCCAGCAGTAGGGGCCAGGAATCGAGCGAGCAGTACTTC
CASSRGQESSEQYF
>TRBV5-1|TRBD2|many|TRBJ2-1
TGCGCCAGCAGCTTATCTAGCGGGAGTTCCTACAATGAGCAGTTCTTC
CASSLSSGSSYNEQFF
>TRBV29-1|NA|many|TRBJ2-5
TGCAGCGTTTCTCAGGGTCGGGAGACCCAGTACTTC
CSVSQGRETQYF
>TRBV28|NA|many|TRBJ2-1
TGTGCCAGCTTCTCGGGTAGCGGCCTCAATGAGCAGTTCTTC
CASFSGSGLNEQFF
>TRBV11-2|NA|few|TRBJ2-7
TGTGCCAGCAGCCTCCTCACAGAGGTCTACGAGCAGTACTTC
CASSLLTEVYEQYF
>TRBV12-3/TRBV12-4|NA|many|TRBJ2-7
TGTGCCAGCAGTTTAGTGCTTTTCGGGGAGAGCTCCTACGAGCAGTACTTC
CASSLVLFGESSYEQYF
>TRBV7-2|NA|many|TRBJ2-1
TGTGCCAGCAGCTTAGGTCCTAGCCGGGGCAATGAGCAGTTCTTC
CASSLGPSRGNEQFF
>TRBV20-1|TRBD2|few|TRBJ2-7
TGCAGTGCGAAAGGGACTAGCGGGAACTCCTACGAGCAGTACTTC
CSAKGTSGNSYEQYF
>TRBV5-1|TRBD2|few|TRBJ2-5
TGCGCCAGCGGAGACCCCTCGGGGGGAGAGACCCAGTACTTC
CASGDPSGGETQYF
>TRBV20-1|NA|NA|TRBJ2-5
TGCAGTGCTACCAGCGGGCAAGAGACCCAGTACTTC
CSATSGQETQYF
>TRBV5-1|TRBD2|few|TRBJ2-5
TGCGCCAGCAGCCTCAATTCAGGGCGGGAGGACCAAGAGACCCAGTACTTC
CASSLNSGREDQETQYF
>TRBV28|NA|many|TRBJ1-1
TGTGCCAGCAGTTTAGGAAAGGGTACTCAGGGAACTGAAGCTTTCTTT
CASSLGKGTQGTEAFF
>TRBV28|NA|many|TRBJ1-2
TGTGCCAGCAGTTTGGGATTCGGGACGGTCTATGGCTACACCTTC
CASSLGFGTVYGYTF
>TRBV27|NA|NA|TRBJ2-1
TGTGCCAGCACGTTAAGGGTTACGACCTACAATGAGCAGTTCTTC
CASTLRVTTYNEQFF
>TRBV4-2|TRBD2|NA|TRBJ2-7
TGTGCCAGCAGCCAAGATCTTCGACTAGCGGGGGAAACCTACGAGCAGTACTTC
CASSQDLRLAGETYEQYF
>TRBV10-3|NA|few|TRBJ2-7
TGTGCCATCAAGACCGGGACCCCCAACTACGAGCAGTACTTC
CAIKTGTPNYEQYF
>TRBV12-3/TRBV12-4|TRBD2|NA|TRBJ2-7
TGTGCCAGCACTAACTCTTTGACTAGCGGCGCCTACGTGCAGTACTTC
CASTNSLTSGAYVQYF
>TRBV5-1|NA|NA|TRBJ2-1
TGCGCCAGCAGCTTTGTGCAGGGGCATGAGCAGTTCTTC
CASSFVQGHEQFF
>TRBV12-3/TRBV12-4|TRBD1|many|TRBJ2-3
TGTGCCAGCAGTTCCGGGACAGGGGGCCCAGATACGCAGTATTTT
CASSSGTGGPDTQYF
>TRBV20-1|TRBD1|NA|TRBJ1-5
TGCAGTGCGCCTTACAGGGGTCAGCCCCAGCATTTT
CSAPYRGQPQHF
>TRBV15|TRBD2|NA|TRBJ2-5
TGTGCCACCAGCAGAGATCTCACGACTAGCGCCCAAGAGACCCAGTACTTC
CATSRDLTTSAQETQYF
>TRBV29-1|TRBD1|many|TRBJ1-1
TGCAGCGTTGGTTCGGGGACAGTGAACACTGAAGCTTTCTTT
CSVGSGTVNTEAFF
>TRBV5-1|NA|many|TRBJ1-3
TGCGCCAGCAGCTTGGATGGGCGTACTGGAAACACCATATATTTT
CASSLDGRTGNTIYF
>TRBV4-2|TRBD2|NA|TRBJ2-7
TGTGCCAGCAGCCAAGCCACACTAGCGGGAGTCGCGTACGAGCAGTACTTC
CASSQATLAGVAYEQYF
>TRBV6-1|TRBD1|NA|TRBJ2-7
TGTGCCAGCAGTGGAAGGGACAGGGGGTCGTTCTATAGGCAGTACTTC
CASSGRDRGSFYRQYF
>TRBV11-2|NA|few|TRBJ2-1
TGTGCCAGCAGCTTACAGGGCGACTACAATGAGCAGTTCTTC
CASSLQGDYNEQFF
>TRBV4-3|NA|once|TRBJ1-6
TGCGTCAGCAGCCAAGATAAGGGTTCACCCCTCCACTTT
CVSSQDKGSPLHF
>TRBV20-1|TRBD2|many|TRBJ2-2
TGCAGTGCGAGGACTAGCGGGAACGGGGAGCTGTTTTTT
CSARTSGNGELFF
>TRBV5-5|TRBD1|few|TRBJ2-1
TGTGCCAGCAGCCGAGAGTGGACAGGGCACAATGAGCAGTTCTTC
CASSREWTGHNEQFF
>TRBV12-3/TRBV12-4|TRBD1|many|TRBJ1-2
TGTGCCAGCAGTTTCCGGACAGGGGGTGACAATGGCTACACCTTC
CASSFRTGGDNGYTF
>TRBV7-9|NA|NA|TRBJ1-1
TGTGCCAGCAGCTTAGCGCGGCAGGGGACCACTGAAGCTTTCTTT
CASSLARQGTTEAFF
>TRBV7-9|NA|many|TRBJ1-5
TGTGCCAGCAGCCAAGACGGATATCAGCCCCAGCATTTT
CASSQDGYQPQHF
>TRBV27|NA|NA|TRBJ1-1
TGTGCCAGCAATTCACTCGGAGGAACTCTCACTGAAGCTTTCTTT
CASNSLGGTLTEAFF
>TRBV5-1|NA|NA|TRBJ2-7
TGCGCCAGCAGCTTGGGGGACACCCTCCCAAGGCAGTACTTC
CASSLGDTLPRQYF
>TRBV25-1|NA|NA|TRBJ1-2
TGTGCCAGCAGTGCACTGGGGCGGGGCTACACCTTC
CASSALGRGYTF
>TRBV27|NA|many|TRBJ1-4
TGTGCCAGCAGCAGGGGCTTTAATGAAAAACTGTTTTTT
CASSRGFNEKLFF
>TRBV20-1|TRBD2|few|TRBJ2-7
TGCAGTGCTAGCCTGCGGGGGGGCTCCTACGAGCAGTACTTC
CSASLRGGSYEQYF
>TRBV20-1|TRBD1|NA|TRBJ2-7
TGCAGTGCTAGAGGCCCGACAGGGTGGCAGTACTTC
CSARGPTGWQYF
>TRBV5-6|NA|NA|TRBJ1-5
TGTGCCAGCAGCGGGTCCGGGAGCTTAAGCAATCAGCCCCAGCATTTT
CASSGSGSLSNQPQHF
>TRBV5-1|TRBD2|many|TRBJ2-3
TGCGCCAGCAGCTTGGCCCTTGGACTAGCGGGAGGGGCAGATACGCAGTATTTT
CASSLALGLAGGADTQYF